This T cell receptor beta chain was observed in a study of CD8+CD57+ T cells in acquired aplastic anemia. Looking at the study overall: Average CD4+ read depth in healthy donors was around 9.9 million reads.

TCR beta VDJ and CDR3 were profiled, and genomic DNA was the template. TCRdb re-called the reads through MiXCR, storing one row per CDR3 protein. The data contain about 140,000 distinct CDR3 sequences, around two fifths of them singletons. This clonotype showed up many times. The CDR3 extends over 15 amino acids. The germline V gene encodes CDR1 LNHDA and CDR2 SQIVND (reference sequence). Trimming took 0 bases from V and 6 from J; bases not matched to a gene: 8. This receptor was identified in a human donor in good health, serving as a control. The source material was sorted CD4+, CD8+, or CD8+CD57+ T cells (not recorded which) from PBMCs. The chain links TRBV19 to TRBJ2-7; 7 bases agree with TRBD1. CDR3 DNA sequence: TGTGCCAGTAGTATAGATACCGGGACAGTCGTCGAGCAGTACTTC. This codes for CASSIDTGTVVEQYF.